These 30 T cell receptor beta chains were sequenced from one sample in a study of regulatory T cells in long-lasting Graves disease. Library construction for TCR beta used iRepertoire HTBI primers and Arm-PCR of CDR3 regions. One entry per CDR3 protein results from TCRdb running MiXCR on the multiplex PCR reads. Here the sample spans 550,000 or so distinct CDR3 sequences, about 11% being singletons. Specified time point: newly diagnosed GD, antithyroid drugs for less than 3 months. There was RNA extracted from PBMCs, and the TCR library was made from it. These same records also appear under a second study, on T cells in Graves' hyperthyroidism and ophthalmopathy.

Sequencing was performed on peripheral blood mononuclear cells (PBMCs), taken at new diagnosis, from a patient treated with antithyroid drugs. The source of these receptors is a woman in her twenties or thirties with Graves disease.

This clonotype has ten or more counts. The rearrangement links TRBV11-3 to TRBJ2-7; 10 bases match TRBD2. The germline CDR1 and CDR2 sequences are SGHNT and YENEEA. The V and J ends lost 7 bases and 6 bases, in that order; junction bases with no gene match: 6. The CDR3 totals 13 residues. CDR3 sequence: CASTVTSGFEQYF. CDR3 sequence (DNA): TGTGCCAGCACCGTGACTAGCGGGTTCGAGCAGTACTTC.

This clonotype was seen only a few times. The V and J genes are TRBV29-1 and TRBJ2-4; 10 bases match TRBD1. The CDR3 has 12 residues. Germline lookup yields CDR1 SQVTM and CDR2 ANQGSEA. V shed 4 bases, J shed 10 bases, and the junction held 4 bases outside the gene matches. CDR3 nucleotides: TGCAGCGTTGGGGGACAGGGGTCTATTCAGTACTTC. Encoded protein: CSVGGQGSIQYF.

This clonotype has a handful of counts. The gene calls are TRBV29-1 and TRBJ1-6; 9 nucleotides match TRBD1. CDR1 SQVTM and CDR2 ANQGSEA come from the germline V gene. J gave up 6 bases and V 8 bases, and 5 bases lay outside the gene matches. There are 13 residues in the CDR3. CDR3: CSPTGQGNSPLHF. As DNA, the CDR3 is TGCAGCCCCACGGGACAGGGTAATTCACCCCTCCACTTT.

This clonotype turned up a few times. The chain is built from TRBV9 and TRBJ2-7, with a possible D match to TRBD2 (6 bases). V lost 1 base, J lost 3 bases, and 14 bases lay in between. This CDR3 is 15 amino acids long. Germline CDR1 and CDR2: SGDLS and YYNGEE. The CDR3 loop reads CASSVSPSALYEQYF. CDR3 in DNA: TGTGCCAGCAGCGTATCTCCTAGCGCACTCTACGAGCAGTACTTC.

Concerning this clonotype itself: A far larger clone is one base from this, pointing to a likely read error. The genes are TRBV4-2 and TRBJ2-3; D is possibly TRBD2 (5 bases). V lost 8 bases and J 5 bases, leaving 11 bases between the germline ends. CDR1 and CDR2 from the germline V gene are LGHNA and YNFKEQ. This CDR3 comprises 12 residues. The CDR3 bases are TGTGCCAGCGGCTTAGGGAGAGATACGCAGTATTTT. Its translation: CASGLGRDTQYF.

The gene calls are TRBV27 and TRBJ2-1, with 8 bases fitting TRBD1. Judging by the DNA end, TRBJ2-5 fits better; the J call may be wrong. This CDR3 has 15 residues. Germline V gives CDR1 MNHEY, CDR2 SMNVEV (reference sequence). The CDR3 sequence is CASSDPGGTGETQYF. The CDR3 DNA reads TGTGCCAGCAGTGATCCAGGGGGCACGGGAGAGACCCAGTACTTC.

CDR3 DNA: TGTGCCAGCAGCTTGGGGGGGACCCCTCGGGAGACCCAGTACTTC. Translation gives CASSLGGTPRETQYF. The rearrangement joins TRBV5-5 to TRBJ2-5; D might be TRBD1 or TRBD2, each matching 5 bases. CDR3 length: 15 residues. The germline V gene encodes CDR1 SGHKS and CDR2 YYEKEE (reference sequence). The V and J ends lost 0 bases and 5 bases respectively, with 14 bases between them.

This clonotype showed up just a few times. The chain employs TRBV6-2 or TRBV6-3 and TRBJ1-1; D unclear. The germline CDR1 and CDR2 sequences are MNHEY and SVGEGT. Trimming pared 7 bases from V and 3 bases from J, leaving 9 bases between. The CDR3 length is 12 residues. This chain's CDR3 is CASTQSHTEAFF. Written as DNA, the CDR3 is TGTGCCAGCACTCAGTCGCACACTGAAGCTTTCTTT.

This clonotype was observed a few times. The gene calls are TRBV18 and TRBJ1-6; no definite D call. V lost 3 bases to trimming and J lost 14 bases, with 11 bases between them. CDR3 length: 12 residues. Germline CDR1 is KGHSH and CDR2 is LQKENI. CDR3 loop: CASSPSMETLHF. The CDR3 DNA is TGTGCCAGCTCACCTTCGATGGAGACCCTCCACTTT. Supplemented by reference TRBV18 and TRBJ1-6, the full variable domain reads NAGVMQNPRHLVRRRGQEARLRCSPMKGHSHVYWYRQLPEEGLKFMVYLQKENIIDESGMPKERFSAEFPKEGPSILRIQQVVRGDSAAYFCASSPSMETLHFGNGTRLTVT.

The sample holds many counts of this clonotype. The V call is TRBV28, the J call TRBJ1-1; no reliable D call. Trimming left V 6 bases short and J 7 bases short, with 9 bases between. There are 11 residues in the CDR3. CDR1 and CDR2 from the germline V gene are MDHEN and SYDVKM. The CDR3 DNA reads TGTGCCAGCAGGGAGTTCGGTGAAGCTTTCTTT. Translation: CASREFGEAFF.

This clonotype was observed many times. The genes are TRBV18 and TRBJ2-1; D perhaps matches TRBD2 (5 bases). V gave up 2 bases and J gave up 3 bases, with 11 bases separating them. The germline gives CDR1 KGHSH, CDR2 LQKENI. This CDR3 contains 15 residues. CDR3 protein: CASSPVQTNYNEQFF. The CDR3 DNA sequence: TGTGCCAGCTCACCAGTACAGACTAACTACAATGAGCAGTTCTTC.

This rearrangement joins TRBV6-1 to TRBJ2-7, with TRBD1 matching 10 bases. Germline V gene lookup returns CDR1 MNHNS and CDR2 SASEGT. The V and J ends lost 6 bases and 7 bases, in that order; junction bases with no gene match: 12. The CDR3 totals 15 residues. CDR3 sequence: CASRRTGTGVEEQYF. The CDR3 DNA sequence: TGTGCCAGCAGGCGAACCGGGACAGGGGTAGAAGAGCAGTACTTC.

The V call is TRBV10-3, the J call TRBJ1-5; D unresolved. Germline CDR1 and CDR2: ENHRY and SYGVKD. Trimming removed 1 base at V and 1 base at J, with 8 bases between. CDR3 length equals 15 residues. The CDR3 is CAISEYLGSNQPQHF. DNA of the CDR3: TGTGCCATCAGTGAGTACCTTGGGAGCAATCAGCCCCAGCATTTT.

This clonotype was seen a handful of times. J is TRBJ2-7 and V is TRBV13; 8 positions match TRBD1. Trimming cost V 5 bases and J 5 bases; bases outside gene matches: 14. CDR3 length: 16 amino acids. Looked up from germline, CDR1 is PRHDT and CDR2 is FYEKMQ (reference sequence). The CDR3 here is CASSHRSGGPPHEQYF. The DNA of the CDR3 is TGTGCCAGCAGCCACAGATCAGGGGGCCCCCCCCACGAGCAGTACTTC.

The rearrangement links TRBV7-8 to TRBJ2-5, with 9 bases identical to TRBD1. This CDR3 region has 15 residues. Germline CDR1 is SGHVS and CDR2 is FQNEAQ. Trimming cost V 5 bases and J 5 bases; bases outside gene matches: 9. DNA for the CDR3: TGTGCCAGCAGCGGACCGGACAGGGGTTGGGAGACCCAGTACTTC. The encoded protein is CASSGPDRGWETQYF.

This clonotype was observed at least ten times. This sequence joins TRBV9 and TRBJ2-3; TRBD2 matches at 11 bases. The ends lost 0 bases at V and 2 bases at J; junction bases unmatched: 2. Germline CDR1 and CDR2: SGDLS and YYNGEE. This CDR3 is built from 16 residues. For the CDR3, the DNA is TGTGCCAGCAGCGTAGTGGGACTAGCGGACACAGATACGCAGTATTTT. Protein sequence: CASSVVGLADTDTQYF.

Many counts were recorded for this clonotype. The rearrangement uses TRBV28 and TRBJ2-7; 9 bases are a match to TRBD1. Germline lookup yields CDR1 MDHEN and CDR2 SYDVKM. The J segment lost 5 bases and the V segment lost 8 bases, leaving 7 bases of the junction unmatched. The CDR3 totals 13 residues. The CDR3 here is CASAGTGWHEQYF. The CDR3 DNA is TGTGCCAGCGCCGGGACAGGGTGGCACGAGCAGTACTTC.

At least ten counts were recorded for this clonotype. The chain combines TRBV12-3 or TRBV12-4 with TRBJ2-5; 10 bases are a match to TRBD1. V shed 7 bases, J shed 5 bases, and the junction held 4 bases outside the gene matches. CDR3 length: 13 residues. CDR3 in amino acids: CASNTGQGETQYF. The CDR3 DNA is TGTGCCAGCAACACGGGACAGGGGGAGACCCAGTACTTC.

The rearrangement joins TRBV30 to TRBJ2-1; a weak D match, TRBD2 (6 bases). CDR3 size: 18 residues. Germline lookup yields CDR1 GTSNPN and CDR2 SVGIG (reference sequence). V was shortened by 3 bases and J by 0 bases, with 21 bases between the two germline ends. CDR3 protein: CAWSRLSGLSSSYNEQFF. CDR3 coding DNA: TGTGCCTGGAGCCGATTATCGGGACTTTCGAGCTCCTACAATGAGCAGTTCTTC.

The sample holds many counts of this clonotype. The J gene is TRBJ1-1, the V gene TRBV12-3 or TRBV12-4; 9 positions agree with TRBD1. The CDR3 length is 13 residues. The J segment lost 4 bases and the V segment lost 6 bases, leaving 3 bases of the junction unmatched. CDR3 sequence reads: CASRGTGFTEAFF. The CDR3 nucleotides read TGTGCCAGCAGGGGGACAGGGTTCACTGAAGCTTTCTTT.

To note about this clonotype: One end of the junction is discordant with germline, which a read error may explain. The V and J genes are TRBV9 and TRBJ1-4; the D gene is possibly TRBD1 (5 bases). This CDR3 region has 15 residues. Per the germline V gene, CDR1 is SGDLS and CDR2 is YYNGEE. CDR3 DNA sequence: TGCGCCAGCAGCGTAGAGGGGCGGACCTATGAAAAACTGTTTTTT. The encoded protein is CASSVEGRTYEKLFF.

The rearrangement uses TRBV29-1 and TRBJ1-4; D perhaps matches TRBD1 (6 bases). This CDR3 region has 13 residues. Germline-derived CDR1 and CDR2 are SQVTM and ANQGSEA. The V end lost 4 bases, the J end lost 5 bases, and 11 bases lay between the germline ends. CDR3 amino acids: CSVGAGENEKLFF. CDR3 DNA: TGCAGCGTTGGGGCAGGGGAGAATGAAAAACTGTTTTTT.

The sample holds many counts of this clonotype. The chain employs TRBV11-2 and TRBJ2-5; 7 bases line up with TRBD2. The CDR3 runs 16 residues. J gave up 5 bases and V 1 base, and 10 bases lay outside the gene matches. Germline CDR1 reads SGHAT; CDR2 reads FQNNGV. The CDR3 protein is CASSLVPGRAGETQYF. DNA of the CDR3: TGTGCCAGCAGCTTAGTGCCTGGGAGGGCCGGTGAGACCCAGTACTTC. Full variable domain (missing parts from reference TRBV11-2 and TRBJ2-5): EAGVAQSPRYKIIEKRQSVAFWCNPISGHATLYWYQQILGQGPKLLIQFQNNGVVDDSQLPKDRFSAERLKGVDSTLKIQPAKLEDSAVYLCASSLVPGRAGETQYFGPGTRLLVL.

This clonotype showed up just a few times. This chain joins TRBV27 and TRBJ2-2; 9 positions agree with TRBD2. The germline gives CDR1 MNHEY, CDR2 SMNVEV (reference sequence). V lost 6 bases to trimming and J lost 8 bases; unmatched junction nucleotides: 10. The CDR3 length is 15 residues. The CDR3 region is CASRPLLAGWGELFF. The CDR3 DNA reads TGTGCCAGCAGACCACTCCTAGCGGGATGGGGGGAGCTGTTTTTT.

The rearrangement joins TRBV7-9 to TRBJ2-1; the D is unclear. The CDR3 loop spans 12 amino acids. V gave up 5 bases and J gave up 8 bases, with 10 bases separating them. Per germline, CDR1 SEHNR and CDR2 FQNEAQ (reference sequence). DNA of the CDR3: TGTGCCAGCAGCGCATGGGAACATGAGCAGTTCTTC. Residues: CASSAWEHEQFF.

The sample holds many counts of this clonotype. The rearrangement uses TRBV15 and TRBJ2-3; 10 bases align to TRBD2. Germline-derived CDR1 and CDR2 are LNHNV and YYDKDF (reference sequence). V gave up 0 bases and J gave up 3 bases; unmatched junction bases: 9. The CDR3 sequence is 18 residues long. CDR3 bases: TGTGCCACCAGCAGAGACACCCTAGCGGGAGCGGAGACAGATACGCAGTATTTT. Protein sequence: CATSRDTLAGAETDTQYF.

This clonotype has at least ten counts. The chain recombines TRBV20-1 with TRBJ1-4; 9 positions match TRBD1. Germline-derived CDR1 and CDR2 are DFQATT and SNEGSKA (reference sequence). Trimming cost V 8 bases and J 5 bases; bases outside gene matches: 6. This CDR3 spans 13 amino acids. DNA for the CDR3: TGCAGTCCGTTACAGGGGGCGAATGAAAAACTGTTTTTT. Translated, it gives CSPLQGANEKLFF.

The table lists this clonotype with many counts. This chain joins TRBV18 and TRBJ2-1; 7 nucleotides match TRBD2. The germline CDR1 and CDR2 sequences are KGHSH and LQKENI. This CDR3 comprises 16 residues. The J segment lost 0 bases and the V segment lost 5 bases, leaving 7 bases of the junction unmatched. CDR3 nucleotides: TGTGCCAGCTCATCCCTTAGCGGGCTCTCCTACAATGAGCAGTTCTTC. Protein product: CASSSLSGLSYNEQFF.

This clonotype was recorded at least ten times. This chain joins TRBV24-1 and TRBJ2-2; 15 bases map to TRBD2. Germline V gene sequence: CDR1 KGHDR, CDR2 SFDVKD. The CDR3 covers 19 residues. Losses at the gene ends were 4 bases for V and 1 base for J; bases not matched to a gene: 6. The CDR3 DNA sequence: TGTGCCACCAGTGAGACGCCGGGACTAGCGGGAGGGAACACCGGGGAGCTGTTTTTT. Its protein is CATSETPGLAGGNTGELFF.

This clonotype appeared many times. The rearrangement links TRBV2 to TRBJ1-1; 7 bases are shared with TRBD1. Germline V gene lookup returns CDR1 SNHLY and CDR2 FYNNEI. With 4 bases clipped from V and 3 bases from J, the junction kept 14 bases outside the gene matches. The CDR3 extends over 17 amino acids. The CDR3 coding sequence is TGTGCCAGCAGTGCCATTCGAGGGGGCACAGGAGACACTGAAGCTTTCTTT. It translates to CASSAIRGGTGDTEAFF.